The sequence of this TCR beta chain was determined in a study of Tregs in tolerant kidney transplant recipients. As to this clone: Its cognate antigen is unknown.

Data came from immunoSEQ multiplex PCR; TCRdb stores just in-frame clones and leaves some out. The table lists under 80,000 clones, approximately 83% of them singletons. Thawed PBMCs were rested overnight at 37°C with 200 to 250 IU/ml IL-2 before regulatory T cell sorting. General observations from the study: Biological reproducibility was not directly addressed, but technical replication error appeared minimal.

The TCR was taken from a human donor who received a combined kidney and bone marrow transplant. The sample consisted of Tregs from blood, taken before the transplant.

The CDR3 coding sequence is TGTGCCAGCAGCTTAGGCCGTTTGGGCACCGGTGGTTCACCCCTCCACTTT. This gives the protein CASSLGRLGTGGSPLHF. The chain has TRBV7-6 and TRBJ1-6, with D hard to call. The V gene lost 1 base and the J gene lost 9 bases, with 19 bases spanning the gap. The CDR3 has 17 amino acids. Germline values: CDR1 SGHVS, CDR2 FNYEAQ.